This TCR beta chain was documented in a study of blood T cell repertoires in COVID-19. Germline V gives CDR1 LGHNA, CDR2 YNFKEQ. With V trimmed by 0 bases and J by 3 bases, 6 bases remained unmatched. The CDR3 length is 16 residues. Profiled with immunoSEQ multiplex PCR; TCRdb holds only in-frame clones, not every one. The table lists about 210,000 clones, around 88% of them singletons. The sequenced sample was peripheral blood. The rearrangement uses TRBV4-2 and TRBJ2-7, with TRBD1 matching over 9 bases. The TCR originated in a man aged 45-60 years with active or convalescent COVID-19. The CDR3 nucleotides read TGTGCCAGCAGCCAAGATTACAGGGGGCTTAGCTACGAGCAGTACTTC. Translated, it gives CASSQDYRGLSYEQYF.